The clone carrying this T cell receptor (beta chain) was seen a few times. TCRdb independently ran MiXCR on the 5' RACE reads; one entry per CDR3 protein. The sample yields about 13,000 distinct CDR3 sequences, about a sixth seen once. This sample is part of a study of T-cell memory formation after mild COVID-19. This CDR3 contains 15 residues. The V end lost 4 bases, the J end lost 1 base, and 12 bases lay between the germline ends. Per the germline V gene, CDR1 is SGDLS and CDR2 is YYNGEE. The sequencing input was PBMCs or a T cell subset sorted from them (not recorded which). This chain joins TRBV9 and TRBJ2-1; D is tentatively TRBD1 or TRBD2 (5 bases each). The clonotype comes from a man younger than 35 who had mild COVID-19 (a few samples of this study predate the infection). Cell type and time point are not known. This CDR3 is CASSRTGGSYNEQFF. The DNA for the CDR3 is TGTGCCAGCAGCCGCACTGGGGGATCCTACAATGAGCAGTTCTTC. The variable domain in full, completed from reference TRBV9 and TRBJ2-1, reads DSGVTQTPKHLITATGQRVTLRCSPRSGDLSVYWYQQSLDQGLQFLIQYYNGEERAKGNILERFSAQQFPDLHSELNLSSLELGDSALYFCASSRTGGSYNEQFFGPGTRLTVL.